This T cell receptor (beta chain) was observed in a study of cytomegalovirus exposure and HLA in healthy donors. Study-wide findings and caveats: Later examination showed HLA-associated TCR beta chains had greater clonal expansion than equally common others. Per a later analysis, 15,000 to 20,000 TCR beta sequences showed association with HLA alleles at 0.05 false discovery rate.

The study ran its PCR with 60 Vbeta and 13 Jbeta primers. The data were produced by immunoSEQ multiplex PCR, yet TCRdb's version contains in-frame clones alone and is incomplete. The table shows 100,000 to 140,000 clones, with around three quarters occurring only once. Points on this clone: Its antigen is not known.

The CDR3 is 18 amino acids. Germline V gene lookup returns CDR1 MDHEN and CDR2 SYDVKM. The V and J ends lost 1 base and 4 bases, in that order; junction bases with no gene match: 9. The chain combines TRBV28 with TRBJ2-7; 14 bases fit TRBD2. This sequence was found in a male donor in good health and CMV-seronegative. Sequenced material: PBMCs. CDR3 nucleotides: TGTGCCAGCAGTTTATCCCGTACAGGGACTAGCGGGAGATACGAGCAGTACTTC. Its translation: CASSLSRTGTSGRYEQYF.